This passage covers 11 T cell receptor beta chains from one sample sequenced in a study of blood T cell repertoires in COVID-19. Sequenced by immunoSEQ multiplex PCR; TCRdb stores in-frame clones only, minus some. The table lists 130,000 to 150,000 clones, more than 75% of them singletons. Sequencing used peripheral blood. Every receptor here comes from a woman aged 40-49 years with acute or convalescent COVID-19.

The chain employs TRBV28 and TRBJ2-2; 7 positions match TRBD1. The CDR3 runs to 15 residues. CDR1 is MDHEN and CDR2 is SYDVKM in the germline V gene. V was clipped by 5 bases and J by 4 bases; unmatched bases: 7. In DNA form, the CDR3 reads TGTGCCAGCAGTCTCGGACAGGCGGTCACCGGGGAGCTGTTTTTT. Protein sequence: CASSLGQAVTGELFF.

Here the CDR3 DNA reads TGTGCCAGCAGCTTAGACCTGTCCCTCTACAATGAGCAGTTCTTC. Encoded protein: CASSLDLSLYNEQFF. The J gene is TRBJ2-1, the V gene TRBV11-2, with D unclear. Germline V gene data show CDR1 as SGHAT and CDR2 as FQNNGV. The CDR3 runs to 15 residues. With 0 bases removed from V and 3 bases from J, the gap between germline ends came to 9 bases.

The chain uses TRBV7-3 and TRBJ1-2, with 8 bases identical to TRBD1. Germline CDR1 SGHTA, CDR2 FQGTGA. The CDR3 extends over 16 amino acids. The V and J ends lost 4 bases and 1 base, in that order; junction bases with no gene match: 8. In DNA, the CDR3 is TGTGCCAGCAGCTGCGGGGACAGGAGGAGTAACTATGGCTACACCTTC. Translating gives CASSCGDRRSNYGYTF. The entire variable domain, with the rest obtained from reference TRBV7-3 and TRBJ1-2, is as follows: GAGVSQTPSNKVTEKGKYVELRCDPISGHTALYWYRQSLGQGPEFLIYFQGTGAADDSGLPNDRFFAVRPEGSVSTLKIQRTERGDSAVYLCASSCGDRRSNYGYTFGSGTRLTVV.

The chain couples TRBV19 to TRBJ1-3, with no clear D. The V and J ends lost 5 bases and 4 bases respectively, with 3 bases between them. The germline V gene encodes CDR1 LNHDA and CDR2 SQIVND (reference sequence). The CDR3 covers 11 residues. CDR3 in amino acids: CASSPGNTIYF. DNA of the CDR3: TGTGCCAGTAGTCCAGGAAACACCATATATTTT.

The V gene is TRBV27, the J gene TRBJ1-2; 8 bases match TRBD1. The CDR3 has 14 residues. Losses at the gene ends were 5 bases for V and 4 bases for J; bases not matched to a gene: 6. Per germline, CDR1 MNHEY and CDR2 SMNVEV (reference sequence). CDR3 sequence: CASSRTGWSYGYTF. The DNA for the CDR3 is TGTGCCAGCAGTCGGACAGGGTGGAGCTATGGCTACACCTTC.

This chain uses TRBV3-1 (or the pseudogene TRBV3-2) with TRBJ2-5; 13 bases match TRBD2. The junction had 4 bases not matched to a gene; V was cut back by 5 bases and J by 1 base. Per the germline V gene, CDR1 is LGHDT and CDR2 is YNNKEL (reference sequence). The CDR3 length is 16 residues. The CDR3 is CASSSRTSGGQETQYF. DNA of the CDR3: TGTGCCAGCAGCTCCCGGACTAGCGGGGGCCAAGAGACCCAGTACTTC.

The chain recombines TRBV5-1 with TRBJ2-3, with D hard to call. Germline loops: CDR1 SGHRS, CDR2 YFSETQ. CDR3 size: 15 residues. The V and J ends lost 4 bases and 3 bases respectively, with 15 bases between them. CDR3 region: CASSPNEARTDTQYF. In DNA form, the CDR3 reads TGCGCCAGCAGCCCTAATGAGGCTAGAACAGATACGCAGTATTTT. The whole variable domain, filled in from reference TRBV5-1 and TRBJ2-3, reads KAGVTQTPRYLIKTRGQQVTLSCSPISGHRSVSWYQQTPGQGLQFLFEYFSETQRNKGNFPGRFSGRQFSNSRSEMNVSTLELGDSALYLCASSPNEARTDTQYFGPGTRLTVL.

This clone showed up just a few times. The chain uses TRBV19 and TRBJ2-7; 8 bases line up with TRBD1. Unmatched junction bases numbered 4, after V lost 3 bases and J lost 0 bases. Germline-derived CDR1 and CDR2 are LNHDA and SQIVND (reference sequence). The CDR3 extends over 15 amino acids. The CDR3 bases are TGTGCCAGTAGTATTAGCCAGGGGGCCTCCTACGAGCAGTACTTC. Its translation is CASSISQGASYEQYF.

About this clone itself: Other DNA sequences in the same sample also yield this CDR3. The chain's CDR3 is CASSLGGRETQYF. In DNA, the CDR3 is TGTGCCAGCAGCTTAGGGGGGCGCGAGACCCAGTACTTC. This rearrangement joins TRBV7-2 to TRBJ2-5, with a tentative D call TRBD1 (6 bases). V was pared by 1 base and J by 5 bases, with 8 bases between. Looked up from germline, CDR1 is SGHTA and CDR2 is FQGNSA. The CDR3 has 13 residues.

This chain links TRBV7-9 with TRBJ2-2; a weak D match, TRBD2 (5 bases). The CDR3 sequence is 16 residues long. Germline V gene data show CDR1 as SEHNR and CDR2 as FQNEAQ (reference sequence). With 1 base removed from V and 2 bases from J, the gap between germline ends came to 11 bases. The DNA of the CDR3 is TGTGCCAGCAGCTTAGGATCACGGGATAACACCGGGGAGCTGTTTTTT. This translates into CASSLGSRDNTGELFF.

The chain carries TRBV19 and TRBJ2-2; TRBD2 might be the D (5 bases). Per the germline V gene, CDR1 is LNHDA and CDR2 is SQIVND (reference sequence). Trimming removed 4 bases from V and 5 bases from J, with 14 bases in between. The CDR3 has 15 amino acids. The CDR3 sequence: CASSTTTTGTGELFF. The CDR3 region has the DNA TGTGCCAGTAGTACGACTACGACGGGGACCGGGGAGCTGTTTTTT.